This T cell receptor beta chain was retrieved from a study of T cells in Graves' hyperthyroidism and ophthalmopathy. Whole-study results and caveats: Blood also showed most of the thyroid clonotypes that were expanded above 0.001.

This CDR3 has 16 residues. The V end was cut by 5 bases, the J end by 0 bases, with 13 bases between. In germline, CDR1 is MDHEN, CDR2 SYDVKM. On the basis of clinical symptoms, serum thyroxine and TRAb, thyroid ultrasound and orbital computed tomography, diagnoses were made. A remark on this clonotype: The antigen remains unidentified.

Authors of the study amplified TCR beta CDR3 regions from RNA transcripts. Initially, a first-round RT-PCR of the TCR CDR3 employed the HTBI primer set. TCRdb fed the multiplex PCR reads into MiXCR, producing one record per CDR3 protein. This table has 600,000 to 700,000 distinct CDR3 sequences, approximately 42% appearing once. The chain recombines TRBV28 with TRBJ1-4; TRBD1 is a possible D gene (5 bases). The sequence came from an adult man with Graves' disease, either hyperthyroidism or ophthalmopathy (not recorded which). The specimen sequenced was peripheral blood or thyroid tissue (not recorded which). The CDR3 DNA reads TGTGCCAGCAGTCCTCAGGGATCTACAACTAATGAAAAACTGTTTTTT. Translating gives CASSPQGSTTNEKLFF.